This T cell receptor (beta chain) is drawn from a study of cytomegalovirus exposure and HLA in healthy donors. Overall study: About 85 million unique TCR sequences came from HLA-typed donors in an early release.

CDR1 ENHRY and CDR2 SYGVKD come from the germline V gene. V lost 7 bases, J lost 6 bases, and 28 bases lay in between. The CDR3 totals 19 residues. Concerning this clone: Its antigen is unidentified.

Primers: 60 Vbeta forward and 13 Jbeta reverse. Measured with immunoSEQ multiplex PCR; TCRdb has only the in-frame clones, and not every one. The sample has roughly 120,000 clones, roughly 71% seen once. Study results and caveats: Later analysis suggested links between common viral pathogens and several top significant clusters.

The receptor comes from a woman aged 50 to 60 in good health and CMV-seropositive. The chain recombines TRBV10-3 with TRBJ1-6; possibly TRBD1 for D (6 bases). Sequenced: PBMCs. The CDR3 protein is CAINPLKAKDRRANSPLHF. CDR3 DNA: TGTGCCATCAATCCCCTAAAGGCCAAAGACAGGAGAGCTAATTCACCCCTCCACTTT.